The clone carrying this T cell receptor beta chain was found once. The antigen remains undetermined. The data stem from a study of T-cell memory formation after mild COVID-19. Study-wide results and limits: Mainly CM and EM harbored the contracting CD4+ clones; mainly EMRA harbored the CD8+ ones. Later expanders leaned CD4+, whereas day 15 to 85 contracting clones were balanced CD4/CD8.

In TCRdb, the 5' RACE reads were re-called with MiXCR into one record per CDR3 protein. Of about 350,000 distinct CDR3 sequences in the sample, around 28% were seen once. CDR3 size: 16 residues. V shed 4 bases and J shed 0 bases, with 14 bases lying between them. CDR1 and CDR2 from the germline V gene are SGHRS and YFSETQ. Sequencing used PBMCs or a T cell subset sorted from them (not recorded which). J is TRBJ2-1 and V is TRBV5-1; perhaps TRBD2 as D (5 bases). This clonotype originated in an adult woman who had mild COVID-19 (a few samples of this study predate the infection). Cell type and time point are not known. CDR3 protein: CASSLISSYSYNEQFF. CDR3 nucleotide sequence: TGCGCCAGCAGCCTTATCTCTAGCTACTCCTACAATGAGCAGTTCTTC.